This T cell receptor (beta chain) was retrieved from a study of PD-L1 blockade in urothelial cancer. Overall study: The number of prior chemotherapy regimens per patient was 0 to 3. At 6 weeks and at 3 weeks (second dose) after treatment start, blood was analyzed. Study-level points and caveats: Enhanced expansion of tumor-associated blood clones at 3 weeks characterized durable-benefit patients.

On this clone itself: The antigen remains undetermined.

The data were produced by immunoSEQ multiplex PCR, yet TCRdb's version contains in-frame clones alone and is incomplete. The table has tens of thousands of clones, around 87% seen once; the top ten hold under 2%. Trimming left V 7 bases short and J 4 bases short, with 19 bases between. CDR1 is GTSNPN, CDR2 SVGIG, per germline (reference sequence). This CDR3 is 14 amino acids long. The time point: pretreatment peripheral blood. Each patient gave between 1 and 8 samples, pretreatment and on-treatment. The material sequenced was PBMCs, taken around atezolizumab (anti-PD-L1) treatment. The receptor comes from a man aged 55 to 70 with urothelial cancer. This chain links TRBV30 with TRBJ1-1; D might be TRBD1 (6 bases). The CDR3 nucleotides read TGTGCCTCAAACTACAGGGACCCTGGCACTGAAGCTTTCTTT. It encodes CASNYRDPGTEAFF.